This T cell receptor beta chain is drawn from a study of cytomegalovirus exposure and HLA in healthy donors. It was with 60 Vbeta and 13 Jbeta primers that the PCR ran. Some clones are missing from TCRdb's copy, which holds only in-frame ones; the method was immunoSEQ multiplex PCR. This table lists 220,000 or so clones. The CDR3 is made up of 15 amino acids. The germline CDR1 and CDR2 sequences are MDHEN and SYDVKM. V lost 7 bases to trimming and J lost 5 bases, with 19 bases between them. This clonotype was sampled from a girl between 2 and 10 years old in good health and CMV-seropositive. This chain uses TRBV28 with TRBJ2-3; weak D call: TRBD1 (6 bases). The sample was PBMCs. CDR3 nucleotides: TGTGCCAGCAATTCTGTACAGGGTTTGGGAGATACGCAGTATTTT. Its protein product is CASNSVQGLGDTQYF.